This TCR beta chain was captured by sequencing in a study of blood T cell repertoires in COVID-19. Profiling relied on immunoSEQ multiplex PCR, and the TCRdb table lists in-frame clones only, not all of them. The sample shows some 130,000 clones, almost 70% of them seen only once. Germline V gene data show CDR1 as SGHRS and CDR2 as YFSETQ. V lost 4 bases, J lost 5 bases, and 6 bases stayed unmatched. CDR3 size: 15 residues. The sequence came from a woman aged 70 to 79 with acute or convalescent COVID-19. The sequenced sample was peripheral blood. The V call is TRBV5-1, the J call TRBJ2-2, with 9 bases matching TRBD1. The CDR3 spells CASSPTDRGTGELFF. The CDR3 coding sequence is TGCGCCAGCAGCCCTACCGACAGGGGGACCGGGGAGCTGTTTTTT.